A selection of T cell receptor beta chains follows, all from one sample in a study of blood T cells in healthy people across ages. Using its own MiXCR run on the 5' RACE reads, TCRdb lists one record per CDR3 protein. The table has about 2 million distinct CDR3 sequences, around 50% seen once. The specimen was blood. These receptors originate from a woman aged 40 to 49 in good health. Both conserved end residues are part of each CDR3. The D gene is left open where the match is weak. Clone size is given for some rows only: seen once, a few or many times, or a class if the clone is expanded.

abundance,len,v_gene,j_gene,d_gene,CDR3aa,CDR3nt
NA,16,TRBV5-1,TRBJ2-5,NA,CASSRGVAGYQETQYF,TGCGCCAGCAGCCGAGGCGTCGCAGGGTACCAAGAGACCCAGTACTTC
NA,14,TRBV7-6,TRBJ2-1,TRBD2,CASSPLAGGGRSFF,TGTGCCAGCAGCCCACTAGCGGGAGGCGGGAGGTCGTTCTTC
NA,12,TRBV18,TRBJ1-1,NA,CASSPLGDEAFF,TGTGCCAGCTCACCCCTAGGGGATGAAGCTTTCTTT
NA,13,TRBV12-3/TRBV12-4,TRBJ2-3,NA,CASTDTTGDTQYF,TGTGCCAGCACCGATACGACGGGCGATACGCAGTATTTT
few,15,TRBV6-6,TRBJ2-6,NA,CASSPGFPGANVLTF,TGTGCCAGCAGTCCAGGGTTTCCTGGGGCCAACGTCCTGACTTTC
NA,15,TRBV9,TRBJ2-3,NA,CASSVAWASTDTQYF,TGTGCCAGCAGCGTCGCGTGGGCGAGCACAGATACGCAGTATTTT
NA,16,TRBV20-1,TRBJ1-5,TRBD1,CSASRQGALGNQPQHF,TGCAGTGCTAGTCGTCAGGGGGCGTTAGGCAATCAGCCCCAGCATTTT
NA,15,TRBV7-2,TRBJ2-5,NA,CASSSGQTSQETQYF,TGTGCCAGCAGCTCCGGACAGACCTCGCAAGAGACCCAGTACTTC
NA,12,TRBV20-1,TRBJ1-2,NA,CSARYVGDGYTF,TGCAGTGCTAGATATGTCGGGGATGGCTACACCTTC
NA,15,TRBV7-3,TRBJ2-3,TRBD1,CASSLSPGQGGTQYF,TGTGCCAGCAGCTTATCCCCGGGACAGGGGGGTACGCAGTATTTT
NA,20,TRBV6-1,TRBJ2-4,NA,CASSELRGTTFGQAKNIQYF,TGTGCCAGCAGTGAATTGAGGGGGACTACCTTTGGCCAAGCCAAAAACATTCAGTACTTC
few,15,TRBV28,TRBJ2-7,NA,CASSLTGTGNYEQYF,TGTGCCAGCAGTTTGACAGGGACTGGCAACTACGAGCAGTACTTC
NA,13,TRBV6-5,TRBJ1-4,NA,CASRRGTNEKLFF,TGTGCCAGCAGGAGGGGAACTAATGAAAAACTGTTTTTT
NA,15,TRBV7-2,TRBJ2-1,TRBD2,CASSLRTSVGIEQFF,TGTGCCAGCAGCTTAAGGACTAGCGTGGGTATTGAGCAGTTCTTC
few,15,TRBV12-3/TRBV12-4,TRBJ2-1,NA,CASTKRTDHYNEQFF,TGTGCCAGCACCAAGAGGACAGACCACTACAATGAGCAGTTCTTC
NA,16,TRBV7-8,TRBJ2-5,NA,CASSGPLSSSYNEQYF,TGTGCCAGCAGCGGCCCACTAAGCAGCTCCTACAATGAGCAGTACTTC
many,12,TRBV7-2,TRBJ2-7,NA,CASSLAPYEQYF,TGTGCCAGCAGCTTAGCCCCCTACGAGCAGTACTTC
few,17,TRBV28,TRBJ1-2,NA,CASSPLAPGPSNYGYTF,TGTGCCAGCAGTCCCCTGGCCCCAGGACCTTCTAACTATGGCTACACCTTC
NA,15,TRBV27,TRBJ1-1,NA,CASSFYRQGGNEAFF,TGTGCCAGCAGTTTTTATCGCCAGGGAGGAAATGAAGCTTTCTTT
few,14,TRBV24-1,TRBJ2-7,TRBD2,CATSDGGTRNEQYF,TGTGCCACCAGTGATGGAGGGACTAGGAACGAGCAGTACTTC
NA,16,TRBV6-1,TRBJ1-6,TRBD1,CASSEEKTGDYSPLHF,TGTGCCAGCAGCGAAGAGAAGACAGGGGATTATTCACCCCTCCACTTT
few,16,TRBV7-9,TRBJ1-4,TRBD1,CASSLSGTGGDEKLFF,TGTGCCAGCAGCTTATCAGGGACAGGGGGCGATGAAAAACTGTTTTTT
NA,15,TRBV5-1,TRBJ2-7,NA,CASRTGGLLPYEQYF,TGCGCCAGCAGGACCGGCGGGTTACTACCCTACGAGCAGTACTTC
few,16,TRBV6-2/TRBV6-3,TRBJ2-5,TRBD1,CASSYSLGGQQETQYF,TGTGCCAGCAGTTACTCTCTAGGGGGACAGCAAGAGACCCAGTACTTC
NA,14,TRBV19,TRBJ2-1,NA,CASSIGGYYNEQFF,TGTGCCAGTAGTATCGGCGGATATTACAATGAGCAGTTCTTC
few,15,TRBV28,TRBJ2-5,TRBD1,CASTGTGGASWTQYF,TGTGCCAGCACCGGGACAGGGGGTGCGTCGTGGACCCAGTACTTC
few,14,TRBV6-1,TRBJ2-7,NA,CASIVGRAVYEQYF,TGTGCCAGCATAGTTGGACGGGCTGTCTACGAGCAGTACTTC
NA,13,TRBV20-1,TRBJ2-3,TRBD2,CSARRGGQDTQYF,TGCAGTGCTAGGCGCGGGGGGCAGGATACGCAGTATTTT
NA,14,TRBV28,TRBJ2-3,NA,CASSFPVSTDTQYF,TGTGCCAGCAGTTTTCCAGTTAGCACAGATACGCAGTATTTT
NA,14,TRBV4-3,TRBJ2-5,NA,CASSLPGFANEQYF,TGCGCCAGCAGCCTACCAGGGTTCGCTAATGAGCAGTACTTC
few,15,TRBV15,TRBJ2-5,TRBD2,CATSRASGGGETQYF,TGTGCCACCAGCAGAGCTAGCGGGGGGGGAGAGACCCAGTACTTC
NA,16,TRBV11-2,TRBJ2-7,TRBD1,CASSIRTGRNHYEQYF,TGTGCCAGCAGCATCCGGACAGGGCGAAACCACTACGAGCAGTACTTC
few,14,TRBV29-1,TRBJ1-2,TRBD1,CSVVKFQGAQGYTF,TGCAGCGTGGTCAAGTTTCAGGGGGCGCAGGGCTACACCTTC
few,11,TRBV29-1,TRBJ2-1,NA,CSVGLGGEQFF,TGCAGCGTTGGCCTCGGGGGAGAGCAGTTCTTC
few,13,TRBV10-3,TRBJ2-5,TRBD1,CAAGTGVQETQYF,TGTGCCGCCGGGACAGGGGTCCAAGAGACCCAGTACTTC
NA,14,TRBV21-1,TRBJ1-2,NA,CASSSTVGCHGYTF,TGTGCCAGCAGTTCCACAGTGGGGTGCCATGGCTACACCTTC
few,15,TRBV5-1,TRBJ1-2,NA,CASSPWRETDYGYTF,TGCGCCAGCAGCCCGTGGCGTGAGACGGACTATGGCTACACCTTC
NA,15,TRBV28,TRBJ1-2,TRBD1,CASSPGDRGAVGYTF,TGTGCCAGCAGTCCCGGGGACAGGGGAGCGGTTGGCTACACCTTC
NA,17,TRBV11-2,TRBJ2-3,TRBD2,CASSFRRAGKSTETQYF,TGTGCCAGCAGCTTCCGGAGAGCGGGGAAAAGCACAGAGACGCAGTATTTT